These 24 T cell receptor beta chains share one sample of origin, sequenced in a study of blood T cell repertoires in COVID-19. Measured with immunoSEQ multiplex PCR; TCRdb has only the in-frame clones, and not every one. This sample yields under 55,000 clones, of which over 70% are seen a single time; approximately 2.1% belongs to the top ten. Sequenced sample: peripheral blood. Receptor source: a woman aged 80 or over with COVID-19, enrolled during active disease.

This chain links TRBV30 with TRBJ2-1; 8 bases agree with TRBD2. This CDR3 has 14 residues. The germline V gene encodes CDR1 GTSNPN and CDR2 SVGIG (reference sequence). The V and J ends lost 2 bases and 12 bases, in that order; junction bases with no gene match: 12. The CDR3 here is CAWSQRLAGPSQFF. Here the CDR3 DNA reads TGTGCCTGGAGTCAAAGGCTAGCGGGCCCGTCGCAGTTCTTC.

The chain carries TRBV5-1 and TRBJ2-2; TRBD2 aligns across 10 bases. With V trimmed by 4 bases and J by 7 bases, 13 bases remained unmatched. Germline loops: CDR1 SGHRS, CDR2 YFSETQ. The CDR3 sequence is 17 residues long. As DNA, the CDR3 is TGCGCCAGCAGCCGGACCGTGGTGATAGCGGGAGGCGGGGAGCTGTTTTTT. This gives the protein CASSRTVVIAGGGELFF.

In nucleotides, the CDR3 is TGTGCCAGCAGCTCCCGGACTAGCGGGAGGGCTTTCTTTGATACGCAGTATTTT. Amino acid sequence: CASSSRTSGRAFFDTQYF. This chain joins TRBV7-2 and TRBJ2-3, with 15 bases matching TRBD2. The CDR3 is 18 amino acids. Germline V gene data show CDR1 as SGHTA and CDR2 as FQGNSA. The J segment lost 6 bases and the V segment lost 4 bases, leaving 11 bases of the junction unmatched.

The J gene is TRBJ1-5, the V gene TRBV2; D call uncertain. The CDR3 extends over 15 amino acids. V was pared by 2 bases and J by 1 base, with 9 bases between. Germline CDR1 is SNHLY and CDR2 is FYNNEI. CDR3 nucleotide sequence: TGTGCCAGCAGTGAAAACAGAGCAAGCAATCAGCCCCAGCATTTT. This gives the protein CASSENRASNQPQHF.

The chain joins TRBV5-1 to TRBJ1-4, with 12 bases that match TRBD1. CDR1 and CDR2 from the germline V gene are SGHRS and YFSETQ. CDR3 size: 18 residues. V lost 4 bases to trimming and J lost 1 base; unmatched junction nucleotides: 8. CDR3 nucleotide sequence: TGCGCCAGCAGCCCATGGGACAGGGGGCTCCAAACTAATGAAAAACTGTTTTTT. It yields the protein CASSPWDRGLQTNEKLFF.

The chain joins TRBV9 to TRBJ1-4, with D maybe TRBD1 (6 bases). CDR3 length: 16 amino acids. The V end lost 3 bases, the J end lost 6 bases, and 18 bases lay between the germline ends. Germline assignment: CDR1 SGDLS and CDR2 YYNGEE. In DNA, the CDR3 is TGTGCCAGCAGCGCCGGACAGCCCAGGGTAGATGAAAAACTGTTTTTT. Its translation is CASSAGQPRVDEKLFF.

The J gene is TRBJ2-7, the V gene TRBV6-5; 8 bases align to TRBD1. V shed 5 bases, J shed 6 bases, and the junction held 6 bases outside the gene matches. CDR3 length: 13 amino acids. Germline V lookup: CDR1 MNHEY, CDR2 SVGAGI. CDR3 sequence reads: CASSTRTGREQYF. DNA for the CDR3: TGTGCCAGCAGTACCCGGACAGGGCGCGAGCAGTACTTC.

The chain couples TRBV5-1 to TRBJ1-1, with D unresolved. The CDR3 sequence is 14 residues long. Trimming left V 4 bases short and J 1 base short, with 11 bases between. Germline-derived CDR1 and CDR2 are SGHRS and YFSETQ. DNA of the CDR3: TGCGCCAGCAGCGTCCAGACACAGAACACTGAAGCTTTCTTT. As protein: CASSVQTQNTEAFF.

The CDR3 nucleotides are TGTGCCAGCAATGGGGGAGGGACTAGTGGAGAGACCCAGTACTTC. Translation: CASNGGGTSGETQYF. This rearrangement joins TRBV2 to TRBJ2-5, with 8 bases identical to TRBD2. The CDR3 is 15 amino acids. V shed 7 bases and J 4 bases; nucleotides not matched to a gene: 11. From germline, CDR1 is SNHLY and CDR2 FYNNEI.

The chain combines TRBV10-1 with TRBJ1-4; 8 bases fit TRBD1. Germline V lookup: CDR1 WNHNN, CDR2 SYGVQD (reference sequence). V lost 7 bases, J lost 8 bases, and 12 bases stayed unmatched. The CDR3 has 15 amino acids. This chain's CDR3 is CASTSPDRAEEKLFF. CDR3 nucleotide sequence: TGCGCCAGCACCTCCCCGGACAGGGCGGAGGAAAAACTGTTTTTT.

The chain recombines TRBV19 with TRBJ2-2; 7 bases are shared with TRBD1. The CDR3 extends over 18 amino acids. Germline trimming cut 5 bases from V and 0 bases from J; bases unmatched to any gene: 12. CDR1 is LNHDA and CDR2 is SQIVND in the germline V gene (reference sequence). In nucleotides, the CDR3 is TGTGCCAGTAGTTACAACAGGGGCGAAAGAACGAACACCGGGGAGCTGTTTTTT. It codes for CASSYNRGERTNTGELFF.

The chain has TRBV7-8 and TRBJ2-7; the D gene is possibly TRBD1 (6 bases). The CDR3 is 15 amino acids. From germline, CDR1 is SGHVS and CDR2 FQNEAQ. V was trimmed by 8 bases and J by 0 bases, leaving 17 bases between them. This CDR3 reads CASRVDQGSSYEQYF. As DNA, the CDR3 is TGTGCCAGCCGGGTGGATCAGGGGAGCTCCTACGAGCAGTACTTC.

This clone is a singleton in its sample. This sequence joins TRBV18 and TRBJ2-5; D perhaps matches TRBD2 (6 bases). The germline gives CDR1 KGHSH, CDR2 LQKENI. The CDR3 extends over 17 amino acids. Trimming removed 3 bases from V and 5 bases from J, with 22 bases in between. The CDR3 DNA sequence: TGTGCCAGCTCACCCATTCGGGATTCCCGTGGGAGGGAGACCCAGTACTTC. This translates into CASSPIRDSRGRETQYF.

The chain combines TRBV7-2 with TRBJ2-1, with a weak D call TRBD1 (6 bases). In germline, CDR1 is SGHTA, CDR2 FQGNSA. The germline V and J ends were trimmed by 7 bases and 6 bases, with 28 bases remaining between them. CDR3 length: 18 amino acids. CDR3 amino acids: CASTIRVTFLQGGNEQFF. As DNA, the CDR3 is TGTGCCAGCACCATAAGGGTGACTTTCCTGCAAGGGGGCAATGAGCAGTTCTTC.

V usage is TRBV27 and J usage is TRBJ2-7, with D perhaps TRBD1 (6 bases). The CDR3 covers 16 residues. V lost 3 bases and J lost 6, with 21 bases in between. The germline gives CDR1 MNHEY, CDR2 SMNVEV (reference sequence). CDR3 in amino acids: CASSFSYTSTGGEQYF. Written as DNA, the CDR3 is TGTGCCAGCAGTTTTTCCTACACTTCGACAGGAGGCGAGCAGTACTTC.

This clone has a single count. The CDR3 bases are TGTGCCAGCAGCCAACGTGGGCAAACCTACGAGCAGTACTTC. As protein: CASSQRGQTYEQYF. The rearrangement uses TRBV3-1 (or the pseudogene TRBV3-2) and TRBJ2-7; no firm D call. Germline CDR1 is LGHDT and CDR2 is YNNKEL (reference sequence). This CDR3 has 14 residues. V was pared by 2 bases and J by 2 bases, with 10 bases between.

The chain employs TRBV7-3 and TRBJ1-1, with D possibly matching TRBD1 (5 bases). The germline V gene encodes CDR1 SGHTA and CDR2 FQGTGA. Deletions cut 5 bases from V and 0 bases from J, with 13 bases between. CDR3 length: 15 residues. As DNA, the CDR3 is TGTGCCAGCAGCCCACTGGGCAGGGTGAACACTGAAGCTTTCTTT. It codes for CASSPLGRVNTEAFF.

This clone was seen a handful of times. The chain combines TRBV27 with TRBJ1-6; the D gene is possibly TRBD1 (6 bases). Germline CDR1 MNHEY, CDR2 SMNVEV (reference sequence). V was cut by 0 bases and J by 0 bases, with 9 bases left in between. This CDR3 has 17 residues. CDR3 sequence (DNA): TGTGCCAGCAGTTTATCCACAGGGAGCTCCTATAATTCACCCCTCCACTTT. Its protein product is CASSLSTGSSYNSPLHF.

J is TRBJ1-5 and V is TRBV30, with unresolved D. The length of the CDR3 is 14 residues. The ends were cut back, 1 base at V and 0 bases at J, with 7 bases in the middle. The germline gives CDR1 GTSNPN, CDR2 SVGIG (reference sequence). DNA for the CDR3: TGTGCCTGGAGTGGTGGCATTAGCAATCAGCCCCAGCATTTT. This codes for CAWSGGISNQPQHF.

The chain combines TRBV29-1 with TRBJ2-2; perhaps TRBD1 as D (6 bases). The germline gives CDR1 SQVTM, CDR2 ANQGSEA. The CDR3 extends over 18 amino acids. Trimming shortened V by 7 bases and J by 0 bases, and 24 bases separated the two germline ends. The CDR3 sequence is CSATDRTDYTTNTGELFF. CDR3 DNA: TGCAGCGCCACCGACAGGACTGATTACACTACGAACACCGGGGAGCTGTTTTTT.

This chain's CDR3 is CASTGLDLYNEQFF. As DNA, the CDR3 is TGCGCCAGCACGGGACTAGACTTATACAATGAGCAGTTCTTC. The chain has TRBV5-1 and TRBJ2-1; 8 bases agree with TRBD2. The trim removed 6 bases at V and 4 bases at J, leaving 6 bases unmatched. The germline gives CDR1 SGHRS, CDR2 YFSETQ. This CDR3 is built from 14 residues.

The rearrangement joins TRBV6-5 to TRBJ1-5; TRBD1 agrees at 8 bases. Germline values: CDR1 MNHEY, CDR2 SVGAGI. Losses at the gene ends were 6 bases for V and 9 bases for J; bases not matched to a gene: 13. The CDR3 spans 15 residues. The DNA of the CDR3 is TGTGCCAGCAGCCCGTTCGACAGGGGAATTGGGCCCCAGCATTTT. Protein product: CASSPFDRGIGPQHF.

The CDR3 loop is CASSPRQSYQETQYF. CDR3 DNA sequence: TGTGCCAGCTCACCCAGACAGTCGTACCAAGAGACCCAGTACTTC. The chain recombines TRBV18 with TRBJ2-5, with D possibly being TRBD1 (5 bases). From germline, CDR1 is KGHSH and CDR2 LQKENI. The CDR3 has 15 residues. The V gene lost 3 bases and the J gene lost 0 bases, with 11 bases spanning the gap.

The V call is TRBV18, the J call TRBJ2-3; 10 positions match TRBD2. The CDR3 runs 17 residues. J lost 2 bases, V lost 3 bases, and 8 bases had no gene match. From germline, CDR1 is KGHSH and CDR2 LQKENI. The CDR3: CASSPPGLADPTDTQYF. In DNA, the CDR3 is TGTGCCAGCTCACCCCCCGGACTAGCGGACCCCACAGATACGCAGTATTTT. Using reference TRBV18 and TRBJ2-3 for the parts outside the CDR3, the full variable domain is NAGVMQNPRHLVRRRGQEARLRCSPMKGHSHVYWYRQLPEEGLKFMVYLQKENIIDESGMPKERFSAEFPKEGPSILRIQQVVRGDSAAYFCASSPPGLADPTDTQYFGPGTRLTVL.